The present entry profiles one T cell receptor beta chain with its context. This entry is derived from a study of cytomegalovirus exposure and HLA in healthy donors. This PCR relied on a set of 60 Vbeta primers and 13 Jbeta primers. Data came from immunoSEQ multiplex PCR; TCRdb stores just in-frame clones and leaves some out. The table includes some 96,000 clones, under 65% detected once. Looked up from germline, CDR1 is SGHNT and CDR2 is YENEEA. The CDR3 contains 11 residues. V lost 4 bases, J lost 12 bases, and 11 bases lay in between. Sequencing input: PBMCs. The V gene is TRBV11-3, the J gene TRBJ2-3; D unclear. This TCR came from a man aged 60 to 69 in good health and CMV-seronegative. The CDR3 DNA sequence: TGTGCCAGCAGCTCCGCTCCTATTCAGTATTTT. It specifies CASSSAPIQYF.